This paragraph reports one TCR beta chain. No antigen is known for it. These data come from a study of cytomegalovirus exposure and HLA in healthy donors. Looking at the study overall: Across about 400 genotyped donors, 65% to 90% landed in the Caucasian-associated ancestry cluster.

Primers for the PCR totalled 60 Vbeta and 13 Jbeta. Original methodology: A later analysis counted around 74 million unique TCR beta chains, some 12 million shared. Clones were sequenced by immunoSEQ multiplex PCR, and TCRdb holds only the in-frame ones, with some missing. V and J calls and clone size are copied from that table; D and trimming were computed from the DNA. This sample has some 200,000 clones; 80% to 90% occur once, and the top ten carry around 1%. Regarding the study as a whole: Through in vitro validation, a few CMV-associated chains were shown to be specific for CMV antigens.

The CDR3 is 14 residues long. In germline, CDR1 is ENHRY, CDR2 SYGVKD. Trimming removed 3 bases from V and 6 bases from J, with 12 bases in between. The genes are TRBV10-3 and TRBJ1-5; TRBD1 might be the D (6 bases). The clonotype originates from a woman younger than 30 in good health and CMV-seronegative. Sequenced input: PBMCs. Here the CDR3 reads CAISDSGVSQPQHF. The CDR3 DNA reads TGTGCCATCAGTGACTCAGGGGTTTCTCAGCCCCAGCATTTT.